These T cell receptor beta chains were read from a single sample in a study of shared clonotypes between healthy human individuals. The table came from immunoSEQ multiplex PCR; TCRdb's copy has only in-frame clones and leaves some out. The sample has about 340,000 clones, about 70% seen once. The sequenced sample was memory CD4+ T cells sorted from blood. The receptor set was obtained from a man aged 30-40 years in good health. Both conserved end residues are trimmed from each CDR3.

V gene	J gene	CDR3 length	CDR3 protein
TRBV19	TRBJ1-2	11	ASSIGTVPSYT
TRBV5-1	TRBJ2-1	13	ASQGGDTGYNEQF
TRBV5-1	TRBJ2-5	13	ASSSGPQGKETQY
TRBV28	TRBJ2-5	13	ASSSTGVGQETQY
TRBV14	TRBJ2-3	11	ASSRSGTDTQY
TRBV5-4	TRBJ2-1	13	ASSLGASGYNEQF
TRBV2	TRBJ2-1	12	ASSGQASYNEQF
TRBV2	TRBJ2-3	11	ASSSQNTDTQY
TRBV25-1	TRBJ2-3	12	ASSGGRPGDTQY
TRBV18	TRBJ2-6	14	ASSSKTGSGANVLT
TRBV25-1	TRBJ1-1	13	ASIPRQGWDTEAF
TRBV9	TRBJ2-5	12	ASSVGQPEETQY
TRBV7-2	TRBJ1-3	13	ASSSMTFSGNTIY
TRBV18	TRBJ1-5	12	ASSSRVGNQPQH
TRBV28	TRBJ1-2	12	ASSGQGASGGYT
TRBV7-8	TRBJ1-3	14	ASSLEDRAFGNTIY
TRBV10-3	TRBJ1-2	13	AISESGGHGEIYT
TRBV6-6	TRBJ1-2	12	ASSPPASNYGYT
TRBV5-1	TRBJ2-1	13	ASTSGSRSYNEQF
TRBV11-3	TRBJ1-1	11	ASSLVGETEAF
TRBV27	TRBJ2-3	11	ASSPTGADTQY
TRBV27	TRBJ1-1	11	ASRELGGTEAF
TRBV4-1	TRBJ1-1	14	ASSHITRGRGPRAF
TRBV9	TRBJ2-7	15	ASSEGPFAGGSYEQY
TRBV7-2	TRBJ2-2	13	ASSGLARRTGELF
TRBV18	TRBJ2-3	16	ASSPVSSGSRLGDTQY
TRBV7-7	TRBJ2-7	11	ASSSDRGQEQY
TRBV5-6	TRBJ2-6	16	ASSLVGAGASGANVLT
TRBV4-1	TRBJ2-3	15	ASSHHTQSGGTDTQY
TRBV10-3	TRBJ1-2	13	AISESGAWGYGYT
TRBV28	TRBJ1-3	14	ASSFGTGFSGNTIY
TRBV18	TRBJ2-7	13	ASSWGLAGTGEQY
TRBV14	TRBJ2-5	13	ASSQDLAGVETQY
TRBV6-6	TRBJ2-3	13	ASRQLAGAPDTQY
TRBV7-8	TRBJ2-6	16	ASSLAVGGTSGANVLT
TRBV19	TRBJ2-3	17	ASSSPPSGSGVGTDTQY
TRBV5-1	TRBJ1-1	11	ASSLVVNTEAF
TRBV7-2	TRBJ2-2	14	ASSSSVSLYTGELF
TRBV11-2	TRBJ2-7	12	ASRLWASAYEQY
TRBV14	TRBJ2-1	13	ASSASLGTYNEQF
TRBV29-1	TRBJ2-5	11	SVVQPGAETQY
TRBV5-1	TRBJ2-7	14	ASSPTVGLAGVEQY
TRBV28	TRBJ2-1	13	ASSLLAGVYNEQF
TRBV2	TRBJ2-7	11	ASTSGFGLEQY